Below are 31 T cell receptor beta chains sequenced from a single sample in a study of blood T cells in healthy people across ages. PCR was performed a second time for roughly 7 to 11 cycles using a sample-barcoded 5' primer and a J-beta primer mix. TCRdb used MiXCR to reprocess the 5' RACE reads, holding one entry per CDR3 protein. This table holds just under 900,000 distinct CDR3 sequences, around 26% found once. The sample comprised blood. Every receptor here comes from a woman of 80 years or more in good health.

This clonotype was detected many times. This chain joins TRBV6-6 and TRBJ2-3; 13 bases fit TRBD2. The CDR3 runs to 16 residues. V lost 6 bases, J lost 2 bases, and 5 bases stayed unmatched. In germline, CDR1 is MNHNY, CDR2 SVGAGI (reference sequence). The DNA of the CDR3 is TGTGCCAGCAGACTCGGGACTAGCGGGAACACAGATACGCAGTATTTT. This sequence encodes CASRLGTSGNTDTQYF.

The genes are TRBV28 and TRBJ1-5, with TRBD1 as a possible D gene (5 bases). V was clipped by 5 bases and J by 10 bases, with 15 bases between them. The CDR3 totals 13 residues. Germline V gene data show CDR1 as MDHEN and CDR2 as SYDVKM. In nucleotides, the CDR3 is TGTGCCAGCAGTACCAGACAGTCCGATCCCCAGCATTTT. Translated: CASSTRQSDPQHF.

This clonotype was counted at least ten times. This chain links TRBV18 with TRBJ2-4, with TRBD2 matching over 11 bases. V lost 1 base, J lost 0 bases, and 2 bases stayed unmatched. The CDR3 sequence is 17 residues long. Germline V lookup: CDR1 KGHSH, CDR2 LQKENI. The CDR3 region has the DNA TGTGCCAGCTCACCACTGGGGACTAGCGGAGCCAAAAACATTCAGTACTTC. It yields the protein CASSPLGTSGAKNIQYF.

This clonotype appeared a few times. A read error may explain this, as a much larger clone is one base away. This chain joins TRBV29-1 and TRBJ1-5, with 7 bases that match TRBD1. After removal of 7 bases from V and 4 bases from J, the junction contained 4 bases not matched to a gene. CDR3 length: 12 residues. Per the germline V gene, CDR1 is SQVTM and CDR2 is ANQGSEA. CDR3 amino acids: CSGGGQNQPQHF. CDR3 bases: TGCAGCGGCGGGGGACAGAATCAGCCCCAGCATTTT.

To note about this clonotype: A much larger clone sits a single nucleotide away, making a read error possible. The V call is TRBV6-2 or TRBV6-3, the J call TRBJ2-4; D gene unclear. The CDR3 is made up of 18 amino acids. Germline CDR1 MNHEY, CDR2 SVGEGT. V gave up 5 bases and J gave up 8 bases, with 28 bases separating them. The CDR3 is CASSHLDGNRRPRHIQYF. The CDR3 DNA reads TGTGCCAGCAGTCACCTTGATGGGAATCGACGGCCGCGGCACATTCAGTACTTC.

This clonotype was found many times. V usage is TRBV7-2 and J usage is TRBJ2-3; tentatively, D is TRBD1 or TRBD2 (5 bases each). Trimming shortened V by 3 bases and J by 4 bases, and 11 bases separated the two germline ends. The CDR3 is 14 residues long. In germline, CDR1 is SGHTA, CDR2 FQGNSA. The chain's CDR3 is CASSLGGGSDTQYF. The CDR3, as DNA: TGTGCCAGCAGCTTGGGTGGGGGTTCAGATACGCAGTATTTT. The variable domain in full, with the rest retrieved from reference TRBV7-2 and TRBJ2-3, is GAGVSQSPSNKVTEKGKDVELRCDPISGHTALYWYRQSLGQGLEFLIYFQGNSAPDKSGLPSDRFSAERTGGSVSTLTIQRTQQEDSAVYLCASSLGGGSDTQYFGPGTRLTVL.

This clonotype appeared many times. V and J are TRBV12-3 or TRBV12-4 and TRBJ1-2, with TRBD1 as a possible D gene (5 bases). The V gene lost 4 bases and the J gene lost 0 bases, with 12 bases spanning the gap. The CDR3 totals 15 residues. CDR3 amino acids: CASSSPGEANYGYTF. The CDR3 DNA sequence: TGTGCCAGCAGTTCCCCGGGGGAAGCTAACTATGGCTACACCTTC.

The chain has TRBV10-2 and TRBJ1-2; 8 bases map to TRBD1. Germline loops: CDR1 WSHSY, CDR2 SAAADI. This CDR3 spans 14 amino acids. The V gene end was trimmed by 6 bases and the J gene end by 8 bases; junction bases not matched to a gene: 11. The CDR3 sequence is CASRISGGTGGYTF. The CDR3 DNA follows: TGCGCCAGCAGAATTTCAGGGGGCACTGGCGGCTACACCTTC.

CDR3 DNA sequence: TGTGCCAGCTGTCTCGGGCAGGGGAACACTGAAGCTTTCTTT. Translation: CASCLGQGNTEAFF. This chain uses TRBV27 with TRBJ1-1; the D gene is possibly TRBD1 (5 bases). Germline assignment: CDR1 MNHEY and CDR2 SMNVEV (reference sequence). The ends were cut back, 8 bases at V and 1 base at J, with 14 bases in the middle. The CDR3 spans 14 residues.

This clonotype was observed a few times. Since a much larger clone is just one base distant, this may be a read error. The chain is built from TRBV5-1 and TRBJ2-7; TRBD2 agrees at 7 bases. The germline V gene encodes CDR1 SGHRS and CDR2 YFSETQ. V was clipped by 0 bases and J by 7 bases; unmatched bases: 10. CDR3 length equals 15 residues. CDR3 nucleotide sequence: TGCGCCAGCAGCTTGGGCCGCGGGGGATCAAATGAGCAGTACTTC. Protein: CASSLGRGGSNEQYF.

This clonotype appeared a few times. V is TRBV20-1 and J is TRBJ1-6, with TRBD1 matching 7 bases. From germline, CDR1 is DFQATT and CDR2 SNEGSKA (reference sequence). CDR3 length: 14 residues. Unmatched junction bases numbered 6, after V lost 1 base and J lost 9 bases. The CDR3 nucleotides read TGCAGTGCTAGAGTGAAGGGGGCGGGTTCACCCCTCCACTTT. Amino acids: CSARVKGAGSPLHF.

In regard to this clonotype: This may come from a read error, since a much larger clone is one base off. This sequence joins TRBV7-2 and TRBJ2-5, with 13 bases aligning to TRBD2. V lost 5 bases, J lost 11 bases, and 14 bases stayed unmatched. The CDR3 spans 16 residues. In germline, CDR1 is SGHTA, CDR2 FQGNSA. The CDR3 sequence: CASSRGLAGFLGEQYF. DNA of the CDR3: TGTGCCAGCAGCAGGGGACTAGCGGGGTTCCTAGGTGAGCAGTACTTC.

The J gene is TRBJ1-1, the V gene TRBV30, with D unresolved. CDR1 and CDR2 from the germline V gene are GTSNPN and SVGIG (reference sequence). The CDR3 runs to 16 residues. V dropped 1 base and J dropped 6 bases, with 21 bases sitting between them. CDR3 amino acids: CAWSAPWGGSSSEAFF. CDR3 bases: TGTGCCTGGAGTGCCCCCTGGGGAGGGAGTTCATCTGAAGCTTTCTTT.

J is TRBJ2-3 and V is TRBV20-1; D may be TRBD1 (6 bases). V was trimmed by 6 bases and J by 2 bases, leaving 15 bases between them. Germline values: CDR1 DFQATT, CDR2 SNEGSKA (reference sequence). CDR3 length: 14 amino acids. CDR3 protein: CSANRDTITDTQYF. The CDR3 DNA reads TGCAGTGCCAACCGGGACACAATCACAGATACGCAGTATTTT.

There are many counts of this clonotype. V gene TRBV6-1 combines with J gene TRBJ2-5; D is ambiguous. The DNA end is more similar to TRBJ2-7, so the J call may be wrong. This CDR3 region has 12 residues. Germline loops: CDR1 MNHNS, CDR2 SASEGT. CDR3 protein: CASRGLTGEQYF. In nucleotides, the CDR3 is TGTGCCAGCAGGGGGTTAACGGGCGAGCAGTACTTC.

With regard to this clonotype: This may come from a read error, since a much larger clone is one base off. The CDR3 here is CASSLDRGGGHEQYF. For the CDR3, the DNA is TGTGCCAGCAGTTTAGACAGGGGCGGGGGTCACGAGCAGTACTTC. The chain is built from TRBV28 and TRBJ2-4; D is perhaps TRBD1 (8 bases). The J call may not be correct, given that the DNA end is closer to TRBJ2-7. The CDR3 runs 15 residues. CDR1 is MDHEN, CDR2 SYDVKM, per germline.

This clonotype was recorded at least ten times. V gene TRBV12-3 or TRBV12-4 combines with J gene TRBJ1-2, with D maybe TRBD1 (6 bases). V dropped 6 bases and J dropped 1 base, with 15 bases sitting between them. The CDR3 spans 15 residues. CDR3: CASRPTGRLNYGYTF. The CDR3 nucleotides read TGTGCCAGCAGACCCACAGGGCGCCTTAACTATGGCTACACCTTC.

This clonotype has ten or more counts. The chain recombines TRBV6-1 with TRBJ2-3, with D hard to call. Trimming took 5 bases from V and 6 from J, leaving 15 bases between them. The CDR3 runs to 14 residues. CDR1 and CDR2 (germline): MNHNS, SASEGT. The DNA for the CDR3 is TGTGCCAGCAGTTTAACCCCTTGGCGGGATACGCAGTATTTT. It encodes CASSLTPWRDTQYF.

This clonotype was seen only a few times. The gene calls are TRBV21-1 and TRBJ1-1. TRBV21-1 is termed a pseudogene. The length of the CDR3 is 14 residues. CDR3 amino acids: CASSKAGRNTEAFF. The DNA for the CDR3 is TGTGCCAGCAGCAAAGCGGGCAGGAACACTGAAGCTTTCTTT.

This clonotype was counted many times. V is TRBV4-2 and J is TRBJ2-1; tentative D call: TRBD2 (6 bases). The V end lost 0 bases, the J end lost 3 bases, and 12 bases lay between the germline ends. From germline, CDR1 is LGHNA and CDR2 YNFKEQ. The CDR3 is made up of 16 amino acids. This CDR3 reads CASSQEVGGIYNEQFF. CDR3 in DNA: TGTGCCAGCAGCCAAGAAGTGGGGGGAATCTACAATGAGCAGTTCTTC.

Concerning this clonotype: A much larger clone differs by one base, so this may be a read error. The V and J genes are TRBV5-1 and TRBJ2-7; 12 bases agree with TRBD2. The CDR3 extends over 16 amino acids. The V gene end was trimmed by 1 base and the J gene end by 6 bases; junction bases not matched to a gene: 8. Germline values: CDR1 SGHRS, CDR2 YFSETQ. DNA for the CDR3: TGCGCCAGCAGCTTGCAACTAGCGGGGGGATTAAGCGAGCAGTACTTC. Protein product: CASSLQLAGGLSEQYF.

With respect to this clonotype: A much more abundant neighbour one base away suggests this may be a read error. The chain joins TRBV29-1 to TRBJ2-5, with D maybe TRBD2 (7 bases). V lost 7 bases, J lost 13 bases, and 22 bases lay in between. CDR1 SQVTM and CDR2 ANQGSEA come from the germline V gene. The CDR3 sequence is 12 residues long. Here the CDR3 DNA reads TGCAGCGCTGTATTTTTTGGGGGGGCTTGGTACTTC. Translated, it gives CSAVFFGGAWYF.

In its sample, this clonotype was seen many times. In nucleotides, the CDR3 is TGCAGCGGCGCGGGGGGGAGCTCCTACAATGAGCAGTTCTTC. Translating gives CSGAGGSSYNEQFF. The J gene is TRBJ2-1, the V gene TRBV29-1; 9 bases map to TRBD2. Germline CDR1 SQVTM, CDR2 ANQGSEA. CDR3 size: 14 residues. V lost 7 bases and J lost 0; bases outside the gene matches: 4.

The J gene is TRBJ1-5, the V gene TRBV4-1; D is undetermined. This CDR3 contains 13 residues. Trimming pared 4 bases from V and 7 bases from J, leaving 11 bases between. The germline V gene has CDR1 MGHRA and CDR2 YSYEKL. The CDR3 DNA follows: TGCGCCAGCAGCCCCGTCCTGGGGCAGCCCCAGCATTTT. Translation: CASSPVLGQPQHF.

The CDR3 sequence: CASSIRGQGRDNEQFF. The CDR3 coding sequence is TGTGCCAGTAGTATCCGAGGACAGGGGCGAGACAATGAGCAGTTCTTC. This rearrangement joins TRBV19 to TRBJ2-1, with TRBD1 matching over 9 bases. The CDR3 extends over 16 amino acids. The ends lost 3 bases at V and 5 bases at J; junction bases unmatched: 8. Germline V gives CDR1 LNHDA, CDR2 SQIVND (reference sequence).

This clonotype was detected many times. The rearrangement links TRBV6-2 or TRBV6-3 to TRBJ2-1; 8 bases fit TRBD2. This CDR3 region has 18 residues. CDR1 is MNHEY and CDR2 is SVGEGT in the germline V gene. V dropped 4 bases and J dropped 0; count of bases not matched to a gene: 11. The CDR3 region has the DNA TGTGCCAGCAGTTCTCATATAGCGGGGCTTAGCTCCTACAATGAGCAGTTCTTC. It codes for CASSSHIAGLSSYNEQFF.

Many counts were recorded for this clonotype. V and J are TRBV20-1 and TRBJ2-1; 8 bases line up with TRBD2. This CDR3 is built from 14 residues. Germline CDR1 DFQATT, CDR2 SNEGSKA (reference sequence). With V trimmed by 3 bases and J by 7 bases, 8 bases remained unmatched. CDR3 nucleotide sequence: TGCAGTGCTAGGATAGCGGGACTGGAAAATGAGCAGTTCTTC. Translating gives CSARIAGLENEQFF.

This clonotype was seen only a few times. CDR3 bases: TGTGCCAGCAGCACCTTTTCTGGCAGACAAGGCTACACCTTC. Translation gives CASSTFSGRQGYTF. V and J are TRBV28 and TRBJ1-2; D is unclear. Germline CDR1 is MDHEN and CDR2 is SYDVKM. The germline V and J ends were trimmed by 6 bases and 8 bases, with 19 bases remaining between them. The CDR3 is 14 residues long.

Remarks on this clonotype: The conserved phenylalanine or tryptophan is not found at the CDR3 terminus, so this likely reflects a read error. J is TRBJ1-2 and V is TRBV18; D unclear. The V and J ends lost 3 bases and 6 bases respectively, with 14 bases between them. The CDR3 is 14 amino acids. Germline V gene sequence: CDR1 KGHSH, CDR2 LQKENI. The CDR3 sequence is CASSPADTIHGYTC. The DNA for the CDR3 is TGTGCCAGCTCACCGGCCGACACGATTCATGGCTACACCTGC.

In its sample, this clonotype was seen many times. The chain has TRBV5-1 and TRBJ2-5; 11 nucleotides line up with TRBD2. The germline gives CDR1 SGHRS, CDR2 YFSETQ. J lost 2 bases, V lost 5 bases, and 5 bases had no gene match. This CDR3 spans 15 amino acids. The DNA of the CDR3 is TGCGCCAGCAGTTCCGGGACTAGCGGACAAGAGACCCAGTACTTC. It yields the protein CASSSGTSGQETQYF.

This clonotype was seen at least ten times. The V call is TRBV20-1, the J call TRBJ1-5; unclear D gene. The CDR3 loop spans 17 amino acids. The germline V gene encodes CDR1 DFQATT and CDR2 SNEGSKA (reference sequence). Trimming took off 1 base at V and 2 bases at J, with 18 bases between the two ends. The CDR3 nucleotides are TGCAGTGCTAGAGTTCGCGGGTTTCTCGATGGCAATCAGCCCCAGCATTTT. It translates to CSARVRGFLDGNQPQHF.